These 5 T cell receptor beta chains were all obtained from the same sample, sequenced in a study of T-cell memory formation after mild COVID-19. TCRdb used MiXCR to reprocess the 5' RACE reads, holding one entry per CDR3 protein. The table records hundreds of thousands of distinct CDR3 sequences, 15% to 20% of them present only once. Specimen: PBMCs or a T cell subset sorted from them (not recorded which). Receptors were obtained from an adult woman who had mild COVID-19 (a few samples of this study predate the infection). Cell type and time point are not known.

This clonotype has only a few counts. The V gene is TRBV7-9, the J gene TRBJ2-5; 8 bases agree with TRBD1. With V trimmed by 5 bases and J by 0 bases, 11 bases remained unmatched. The CDR3 consists of 17 residues. Germline V gene lookup returns CDR1 SEHNR and CDR2 FQNEAQ (reference sequence). The CDR3 is CASSRRQGHQYQETQYF. CDR3 sequence (DNA): TGTGCCAGCAGCCGCCGACAGGGGCACCAGTACCAAGAGACCCAGTACTTC.

The rearrangement joins TRBV30 to TRBJ1-2; D perhaps matches TRBD1 (6 bases). Per germline, CDR1 GTSNPN and CDR2 SVGIG (reference sequence). CDR3 length equals 14 residues. V lost 4 bases and J 6 bases, leaving 18 bases between the germline ends. The CDR3 DNA follows: TGTGCCTGGATTAGGACAGACGATTACCATGGCTACACCTTC. It codes for CAWIRTDDYHGYTF.

The chain carries TRBV4-1 and TRBJ2-7, with 7 bases fitting TRBD2. Per the germline V gene, CDR1 is MGHRA and CDR2 is YSYEKL. J was trimmed by 2 bases and V by 0 bases; bases with no gene match: 1. The CDR3 runs to 14 residues. This CDR3 reads CASSQEGGTYEQYF. The CDR3 bases are TGCGCCAGCAGCCAAGAGGGGGGGACCTACGAGCAGTACTTC.

The V call is TRBV5-6, the J call TRBJ2-2, with D possibly being TRBD1 (6 bases). The CDR3 extends over 14 amino acids. With 6 bases removed from V and 7 bases from J, the gap between germline ends came to 16 bases. Per the germline V gene, CDR1 is SGHDT and CDR2 is YYEEEE. CDR3 amino acids: CASTSHLDSGELFF. The CDR3 DNA follows: TGTGCCAGCACCTCTCATCTGGACAGCGGGGAGCTGTTTTTT.

The chain links TRBV7-3 to TRBJ1-2; TRBD1 matches 8 bases. The CDR3 runs 14 residues. The junction had 7 bases not matched to a gene; V was cut back by 6 bases and J by 4 bases. Germline CDR1 is SGHTA and CDR2 is FQGTGA. In nucleotides, the CDR3 is TGTGCCAGCAGAAAGGGACAGGAGCCCTATGGCTACACCTTC. Translating gives CASRKGQEPYGYTF.